Following are 31 T cell receptor beta chains from one sample sequenced in a study of T-cell reconstitution after alpha-beta-depleted transplantation in children. A TCRbeta library incorporating unique molecular identifiers was prepared. TCRdb reanalysed the PCR reads using MiXCR and keeps one entry per CDR3 protein. The top ten clones hold about a third of a sample with a few hundred thousand distinct CDR3 sequences, about a quarter of them seen once. The sequenced sample was PBMCs, obtained before TCRalphabeta/CD19-depleted stem cell transplant. The source of these receptors is a boy under two years old with Wiskott-Aldrich syndrome, due to receive a stem cell transplant.

The J gene is TRBJ1-1, the V gene TRBV20-1; a weak D match, TRBD1 (5 bases). Per the germline V gene, CDR1 is DFQATT and CDR2 is SNEGSKA (reference sequence). The CDR3 consists of 10 residues. Trimming took off 3 bases at V and 7 bases at J, with 6 bases between the two ends. CDR3 nucleotides: TGCAGTGCTAGTAGGGGTGAAGCTTTCTTT. It specifies CSASRGEAFF.

The chain joins TRBV4-1 to TRBJ1-2; no clear D gene. The germline V gene encodes CDR1 MGHRA and CDR2 YSYEKL. The V gene lost 0 bases and the J gene lost 2 bases, with 13 bases spanning the gap. The CDR3 spans 16 residues. The CDR3, as DNA: TGCGCCAGCAGCCAAGATGGAGGAGGAGCAAACTATGGCTACACCTTC. Protein: CASSQDGGGANYGYTF.

Comments on this clonotype: The junction departs from germline at one end; a sequencing error may be responsible. The rearrangement links TRBV3-1 to TRBJ2-1; 12 bases line up with TRBD2. Per the germline V gene, CDR1 is LGHDT and CDR2 is YNNKEL (reference sequence). This CDR3 contains 18 residues. The CDR3 loop reads CTSRGQGTSGSSYNEQFF. In nucleotides, the CDR3 is TGTACCAGCAGGGGACAGGGGACTAGCGGGTCCTCCTACAATGAGCAGTTCTTC.

This clonotype has more than one count but fewer than ten. The chain carries TRBV7-9 and TRBJ1-2, with D possibly being TRBD1 (5 bases). The CDR3 has 14 amino acids. Trimming removed 7 bases at V and 4 bases at J, with 16 bases between. Germline-derived CDR1 and CDR2 are SEHNR and FQNEAQ (reference sequence). CDR3 nucleotides: TGTGCCAGCAATCCTCCCGGGGGGAGCTATGGCTACACCTTC. As protein: CASNPPGGSYGYTF. Supplemented by reference TRBV7-9 and TRBJ1-2, the full variable domain reads DTGVSQNPRHKITKRGQNVTFRCDPISEHNRLYWYRQTLGQGPEFLTYFQNEAQLEKSRLLSDRFSAERPKGSFSTLEIQRTEQGDSAMYLCASNPPGGSYGYTFGSGTRLTVV.

The chain uses TRBV28 and TRBJ2-7, with 16 bases matching TRBD2. The ends lost 7 bases at V and 0 bases at J; junction bases unmatched: 15. The length of the CDR3 is 20 residues. Germline assignment: CDR1 MDHEN and CDR2 SYDVKM. CDR3 region: CASISGRGLAGGPPSYEQYF. As DNA, the CDR3 is TGTGCCAGCATCTCGGGACGGGGACTAGCGGGAGGGCCACCCTCCTACGAGCAGTACTTC.

A few counts support this clonotype. The chain carries TRBV15 and TRBJ2-4; 7 nucleotides line up with TRBD2. The CDR3 spans 16 residues. Looked up from germline, CDR1 is LNHNV and CDR2 is YYDKDF (reference sequence). J gave up 3 bases and V 6 bases, and 11 bases lay outside the gene matches. The CDR3 sequence: CATSNEGGEGKNIQYF. The CDR3 region has the DNA TGTGCCACCAGTAATGAGGGCGGGGAGGGCAAAAACATTCAGTACTTC.

This clonotype was recorded a few times. The chain couples TRBV12-3 or TRBV12-4 to TRBJ2-1, with a tentative D call TRBD1 (6 bases). V lost 7 bases, J lost 7 bases, and 20 bases lay in between. This CDR3 has 15 residues. As DNA, the CDR3 is TGTGCCAGCACCCCACAGGGAAATATACTGAATGAGCAGTTCTTC. Protein product: CASTPQGNILNEQFF.

The J gene is TRBJ2-3, the V gene TRBV4-1, with D hard to call. Between the trimmed V and J ends, which lost 3 bases and 7 bases, there was a span of 5 bases. Germline V gives CDR1 MGHRA, CDR2 YSYEKL. This CDR3 has 11 residues. This chain's CDR3 is CASSQTYTQYF. The CDR3 DNA reads TGCGCCAGCAGCCAGACCTATACGCAGTATTTT.

The J gene is TRBJ2-7, the V gene TRBV19; maybe TRBD2 (6 bases). CDR1 LNHDA and CDR2 SQIVND come from the germline V gene (reference sequence). CDR3 size: 14 residues. Deletions cut 4 bases from V and 2 bases from J, with 12 bases between. The DNA for the CDR3 is TGTGCCAGTAGTAAGCAGGGAGGAACCTACGAGCAGTACTTC. It yields the protein CASSKQGGTYEQYF. Filled out from reference TRBV19 and TRBJ2-7, the complete variable domain reads DGGITQSPKYLFRKEGQNVTLSCEQNLNHDAMYWYRQDPGQGLRLIYYSQIVNDFQKGDIAEGYSVSREKKESFPLTVTSAQKNPTAFYLCASSKQGGTYEQYFGPGTRLTVT.

This clonotype was detected many times. The J gene is TRBJ2-2, the V gene TRBV29-1, with no clear D. V lost 4 bases and J 5 bases, leaving 11 bases between the germline ends. Germline CDR1 is SQVTM and CDR2 is ANQGSEA. The CDR3 has 13 residues. The CDR3: CSVGRDRTGELFF. DNA for the CDR3: TGCAGCGTTGGACGAGATCGAACCGGGGAGCTGTTTTTT.

The rearrangement uses TRBV5-1 and TRBJ1-5; tentatively, D is TRBD1 (5 bases). V lost 4 bases and J 8 bases, leaving 13 bases between the germline ends. The CDR3 consists of 13 residues. Germline loops: CDR1 SGHRS, CDR2 YFSETQ. The chain's CDR3 is CASSATPGEPQHF. CDR3 in DNA: TGCGCCAGCAGCGCGACACCGGGGGAGCCCCAGCATTTT.

In this sample, this clonotype turned up a few times. The genes are TRBV5-1 and TRBJ2-1; TRBD2 aligns across 10 bases. Looked up from germline, CDR1 is SGHRS and CDR2 is YFSETQ. The CDR3 loop spans 13 amino acids. With 5 bases clipped from V and 6 bases from J, the junction kept 2 bases outside the gene matches. The CDR3 nucleotides read TGCGCCAGCAGGATAGCGGGAGGCAATGAGCAGTTCTTC. Encoded protein: CASRIAGGNEQFF.

The chain recombines TRBV15 with TRBJ2-2; the D is unclear. Germline assignment: CDR1 LNHNV and CDR2 YYDKDF (reference sequence). The ends were cut back, 2 bases at V and 4 bases at J, with 5 bases in the middle. CDR3 length: 13 residues. The CDR3 nucleotides read TGTGCCACCAGCAGACAGCTCACCGGGGAGCTGTTTTTT. Translated: CATSRQLTGELFF.

Only a few counts were recorded for this clonotype. The chain recombines TRBV29-1 with TRBJ2-1; perhaps D is TRBD1 or TRBD2 (6 bases each). V was trimmed by 7 bases and J by 8 bases, leaving 9 bases between them. CDR1 and CDR2 (germline): SQVTM, ANQGSEA. The CDR3 extends over 10 amino acids. CDR3 sequence (DNA): TGCAGCGCCGGGGGCGATGAGCAGTTCTTC. It specifies CSAGGDEQFF.

The chain employs TRBV13 and TRBJ2-7; 7 nucleotides agree with TRBD2. Germline trimming cut 0 bases from V and 2 bases from J; bases unmatched to any gene: 4. CDR3 size: 15 residues. Looked up from germline, CDR1 is PRHDT and CDR2 is FYEKMQ (reference sequence). The CDR3 loop reads CASSLGRLAAYEQYF. CDR3 DNA sequence: TGTGCCAGCAGCTTAGGTCGGCTAGCGGCCTACGAGCAGTACTTC. Supplemented by reference TRBV13 and TRBJ2-7, the full variable domain reads AAGVIQSPRHLIKEKRETATLKCYPIPRHDTVYWYQQGPGQDPQFLISFYEKMQSDKGSIPDRFSAQQFSDYHSELNMSSLELGDSALYFCASSLGRLAAYEQYFGPGTRLTVT.

V usage is TRBV5-1 and J usage is TRBJ2-3; D is possibly TRBD2 (6 bases). Germline-derived CDR1 and CDR2 are SGHRS and YFSETQ. Trimming stripped 0 bases from V and 6 bases from J, with 14 bases between. The CDR3 consists of 15 residues. The CDR3 DNA is TGCGCCAGCAGCTTGGGCGGGACCACCAAGGATACGCAGTATTTT. Amino acids: CASSLGGTTKDTQYF.

The chain is built from TRBV14 and TRBJ2-1; 11 positions agree with TRBD2. In germline, CDR1 is SGHDN, CDR2 FVKESK. The junction had 10 bases not matched to a gene; V was cut back by 0 bases and J by 3 bases. This CDR3 comprises 19 residues. The CDR3 DNA reads TGTGCCAGCAGCCAAGATTCCGTGACTAGCGGGAATTTCTACAATGAGCAGTTCTTC. The encoded protein is CASSQDSVTSGNFYNEQFF.

The chain couples TRBV7-3 to TRBJ2-5; the D gene is possibly TRBD2 (5 bases). The CDR3 loop spans 13 amino acids. Trimming left V 5 bases short and J 0 bases short, with 7 bases between. Germline V gene sequence: CDR1 SGHTA, CDR2 FQGTGA. The chain's CDR3 is CASSPRDQETQYF. CDR3 bases: TGTGCCAGCAGCCCGCGGGACCAAGAGACCCAGTACTTC.

This clonotype showed up just a few times. The chain has TRBV12-3 or TRBV12-4 and TRBJ1-3; D is undetermined. This CDR3 spans 13 amino acids. The ends were cut back, 5 bases at V and 0 bases at J, with 5 bases in the middle. The CDR3 sequence: CASSRHSGNTIYF. The CDR3 DNA sequence: TGTGCCAGCAGTCGCCACTCTGGAAACACCATATATTTT.

CDR3 DNA sequence: TGTGCCAGCAGGGCCTTAGCGGGCACCGGGGAGCTGTTTTTT. It specifies CASRALAGTGELFF. The chain carries TRBV5-6 and TRBJ2-2, with 7 bases matching TRBD2. The CDR3 spans 14 residues. Trimming removed 5 bases from V and 4 bases from J; junction bases left unmatched: 5. Germline V lookup: CDR1 SGHDT, CDR2 YYEEEE.

Only a few counts were recorded for this clonotype. The chain couples TRBV20-1 to TRBJ1-1; D gene uncertain. Germline V CDR1 and CDR2: DFQATT, SNEGSKA (reference sequence). CDR3 length equals 13 residues. The V gene lost 0 bases and the J gene lost 10 bases, with 15 bases spanning the gap. The CDR3 is CSARDLVRYVAFF. The CDR3 bases are TGCAGTGCTAGAGATCTGGTACGTTACGTAGCTTTCTTT.

This clonotype was observed a handful of times. V is TRBV11-2 and J is TRBJ1-5; weak D call: TRBD1 (5 bases). This CDR3 is 15 amino acids long. V was clipped by 2 bases and J by 5 bases, with 13 bases between them. The germline V gene has CDR1 SGHAT and CDR2 FQNNGV. The CDR3 coding sequence is TGTGCCAGCAGCTTAAGGTGGGGCGGTGATCAGCCCCAGCATTTT. It encodes CASSLRWGGDQPQHF. The whole variable domain, filled in from reference TRBV11-2 and TRBJ1-5, reads EAGVAQSPRYKIIEKRQSVAFWCNPISGHATLYWYQQILGQGPKLLIQFQNNGVVDDSQLPKDRFSAERLKGVDSTLKIQPAKLEDSAVYLCASSLRWGGDQPQHFGDGTRLSIL.

This clonotype appeared a few times. The chain carries TRBV7-9 and TRBJ2-1, with TRBD2 matching over 11 bases. Trimming took 3 bases from V and 3 from J; bases not matched to a gene: 7. Germline CDR1 SEHNR, CDR2 FQNEAQ (reference sequence). This CDR3 is built from 17 residues. In nucleotides, the CDR3 is TGTGCCAGCAGCTTTTCGACTAGCGGGGCTATCTACAATGAGCAGTTCTTC. Translation gives CASSFSTSGAIYNEQFF.

This clonotype appeared a few times. This chain links TRBV28 with TRBJ2-1; 10 bases map to TRBD2. Germline CDR1 MDHEN, CDR2 SYDVKM. The CDR3 has 17 residues. Trimming removed 6 bases from V and 3 bases from J; junction bases left unmatched: 11. CDR3 in amino acids: CASRSPRAGGLYNEQFF. DNA of the CDR3: TGTGCCAGCAGATCGCCCCGAGCGGGAGGGCTCTACAATGAGCAGTTCTTC.

This clonotype was seen a handful of times. The chain recombines TRBV19 with TRBJ2-1; weak D call: TRBD2 (6 bases). V was pared by 5 bases and J by 12 bases, with 29 bases between. The V gene's germline CDR1 is LNHDA and CDR2 SQIVND (reference sequence). The CDR3 length is 17 residues. DNA for the CDR3: TGTGCCAGTAGTCGACGGTCCGGGACTCCCCTTGTTAGGGGGCAGTTCTTC. This encodes CASSRRSGTPLVRGQFF.

This clonotype was found a few times. The chain employs TRBV5-8 and TRBJ2-2; 7 positions agree with TRBD1. CDR3 length: 13 amino acids. The germline V gene encodes CDR1 SGHTS and CDR2 YDEGEE. The V gene end was trimmed by 6 bases and the J gene end by 5 bases; junction bases not matched to a gene: 4. The CDR3 nucleotides read TGTGCCAGCAACAGGGGACGGACCGGGGAGCTGTTTTTT. This translates into CASNRGRTGELFF.

This clonotype was observed a single time. The chain employs TRBV10-3 and TRBJ2-3; D tentatively fits TRBD1 or TRBD2 (5 bases each). V dropped 4 bases and J dropped 0 bases, with 11 bases sitting between them. This CDR3 has 15 residues. Germline CDR1 reads ENHRY; CDR2 reads SYGVKD. The CDR3 nucleotides are TGTGCCATCAGTGCGGGGCAGGGAAGCACAGATACGCAGTATTTT. Translated, it gives CAISAGQGSTDTQYF.

This clonotype showed up just a few times. The chain is built from TRBV11-1 and TRBJ2-2; D assignment may be TRBD1 or TRBD2 (6 bases each). Deletions cut 3 bases from V and 1 base from J, with 24 bases between. This CDR3 comprises 20 residues. Germline CDR1 reads SGHAT; CDR2 reads FQDESV (reference sequence). Written as DNA, the CDR3 is TGTGCCAGCAGCTTCGAAATTGGACAGTCTCGGAGGGGGAACACCGGGGAGCTGTTTTTT. This translates into CASSFEIGQSRRGNTGELFF.

V gene TRBV4-3 combines with J gene TRBJ1-5, with TRBD1 identical over 12 bases. Germline V gene data show CDR1 as LGHNA and CDR2 as YSLEER. The CDR3 sequence is 16 residues long. With 4 bases clipped from V and 4 bases from J, the junction kept 5 bases outside the gene matches. The CDR3 sequence: CASSPQGQGANQPQHF. The CDR3 nucleotides are TGCGCCAGCAGCCCTCAGGGACAGGGGGCGAATCAGCCCCAGCATTTT.

The chain uses TRBV5-5 and TRBJ2-7, with D hard to call. The CDR3 has 15 residues. V was shortened by 0 bases and J by 2 bases, with 12 bases between the two germline ends. Germline V gene data show CDR1 as SGHKS and CDR2 as YYEKEE (reference sequence). CDR3 nucleotides: TGTGCCAGCAGCTTGGTTCCAGGTGCAACCTACGAGCAGTACTTC. Its translation is CASSLVPGATYEQYF.

V is TRBV29-1 and J is TRBJ2-1; TRBD1 matches 9 bases. This CDR3 is 16 amino acids long. Germline CDR1 reads SQVTM; CDR2 reads ANQGSEA. After removal of 6 bases from V and 6 bases from J, the junction contained 15 bases not matched to a gene. CDR3 bases: TGCAGCGTGAGCCGCTGGGACAGGGAGTACGGCAATGAGCAGTTCTTC. Protein sequence: CSVSRWDREYGNEQFF.